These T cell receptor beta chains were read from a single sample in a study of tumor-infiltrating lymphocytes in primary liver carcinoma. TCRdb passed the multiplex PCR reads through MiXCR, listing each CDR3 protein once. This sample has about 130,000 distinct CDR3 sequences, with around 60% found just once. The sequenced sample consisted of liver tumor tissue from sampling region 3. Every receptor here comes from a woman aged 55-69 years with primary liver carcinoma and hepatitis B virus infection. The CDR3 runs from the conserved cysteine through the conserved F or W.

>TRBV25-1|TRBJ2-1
CASSDTGNLYNEQFF
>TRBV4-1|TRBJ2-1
CASSSGPGSSYNEQFF
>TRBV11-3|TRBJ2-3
CASNHRTGIDTQYF
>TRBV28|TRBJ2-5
CASSSLTSGSRETQYF
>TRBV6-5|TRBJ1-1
CVSSPPWRGRGTEAFF
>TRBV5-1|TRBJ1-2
CASSPRQGNGYTF
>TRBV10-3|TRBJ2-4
CAISDTTSEARGIQYF
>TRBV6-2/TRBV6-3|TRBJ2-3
CASSAGTRTPQYF
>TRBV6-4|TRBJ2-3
CASSGVSGGSTDTQYF
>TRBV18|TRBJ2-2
CASSLFVNRADTGELFF
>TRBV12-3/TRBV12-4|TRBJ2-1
CASTVVAGPYNEQFF
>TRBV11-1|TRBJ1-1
CAKSFFGAANTEALF
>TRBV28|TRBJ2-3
CANSLSTDTQYF
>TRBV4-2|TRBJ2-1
CVSSQDSLAGTYNERFF
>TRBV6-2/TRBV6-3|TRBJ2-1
CASSLASPLYDEQFF
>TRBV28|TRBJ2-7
CASSLPRDSREQCF
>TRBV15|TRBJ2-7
CATSREREGSYEQYF
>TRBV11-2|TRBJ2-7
CASSATGDTSNEQYF
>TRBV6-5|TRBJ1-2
CASTQKLTGTGGYTF
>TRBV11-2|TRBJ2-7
CASSLDTDPGYEQYF
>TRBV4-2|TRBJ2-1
CASSQDRTSRNEQFF
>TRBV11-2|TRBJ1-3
CTSNSPGQGGLSSGNTIYF
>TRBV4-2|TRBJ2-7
CASSQDRLARETYF
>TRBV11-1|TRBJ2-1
CASTNGTGAYNEQFF
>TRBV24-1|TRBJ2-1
CATSDSSGRNEQFF
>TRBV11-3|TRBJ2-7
CASTRGAGSAEQYF
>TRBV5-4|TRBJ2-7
CASSPWTVPYEQYF
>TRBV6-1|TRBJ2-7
CASSEIAGEGYEQYF
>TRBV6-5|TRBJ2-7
CATGLYEQYF
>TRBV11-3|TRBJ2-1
CASSLTPTVQFF
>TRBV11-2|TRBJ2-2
CGSSDGRNTNTGELLF
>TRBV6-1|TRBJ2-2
CASSAEGLARGGELLF
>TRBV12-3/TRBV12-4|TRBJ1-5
CASSLRTDGNQPQHF
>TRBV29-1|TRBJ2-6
CSAETGGVTGANVLTF
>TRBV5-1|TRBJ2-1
CASSLGTSGMGEQFF
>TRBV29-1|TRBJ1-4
CSVGSLGSEKLFF
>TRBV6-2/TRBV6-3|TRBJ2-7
CANGPGTGGDEQYF
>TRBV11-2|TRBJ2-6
CVNSLGGAGTNVLTF
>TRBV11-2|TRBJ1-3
CASSLFQGNTIYF
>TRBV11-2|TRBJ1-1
CASSRGQGVLFEAFF
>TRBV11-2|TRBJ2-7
CANSYGGRTSGSDRYF
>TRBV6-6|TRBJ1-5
CASSQDRVQPQHF
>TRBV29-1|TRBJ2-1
CSVAGTGGRYEQFF
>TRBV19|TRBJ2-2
CASSVWGSNTGELFF
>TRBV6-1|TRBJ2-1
CASSVTRGLAGGAEQFF
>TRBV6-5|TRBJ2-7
CASSYSGRTWGSSYEQYF
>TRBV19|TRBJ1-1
CACSIPTENTDAFF
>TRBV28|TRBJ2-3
CASGRWTGSDTQCF
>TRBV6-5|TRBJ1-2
CASSYINAGVRGYTF
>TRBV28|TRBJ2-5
CTSSLQGKAETQYF
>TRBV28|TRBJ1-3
CASSPLTGTGNTIYF